A selection of T cell receptor beta chains follows, all from one sample in a study of breast tumors, draining lymph nodes, adjacent tissues. One entry per CDR3 protein results from TCRdb running MiXCR on the multiplex PCR reads. Among more than 50,000 distinct CDR3 sequences listed, roughly two fifths were seen once. Sequencing input: breast tumor tissue. These receptors were obtained from a female donor with breast cancer. Some clones in this sample may be carry-over from other donors' samples. The CDR3 runs from the conserved cysteine through the conserved F or W.

CDR3 protein | J gene | V gene
CASSILETSGSGNTIYF | TRBJ1-3 | TRBV19
CASSFFQGSYGYTF | TRBJ1-2 | TRBV5-6
CASSLGGTYNEQFF | TRBJ2-1 | TRBV28
CAISELAGETDTQYF | TRBJ2-3 | TRBV10-3
CASSQDYSSEGTGELFF | TRBJ2-2 | TRBV3-1
CASSPRLASDEQYF | TRBJ2-7 | TRBV5-1
CSALSGTSVTDTQYF | TRBJ2-3 | TRBV20-1
CASSITSGSSYNEQFF | TRBJ2-1 | TRBV19
CSARDLTRNSYEQYF | TRBJ2-7 | TRBV20-1
CASSPLASPLHF | TRBJ1-6 | TRBV5-5
CASSLHWEGEFF | TRBJ2-1 | TRBV7-2
CAIKSSGDSTDTQYF | TRBJ2-3 | TRBV10-3
CASSPTNRGNTF | TRBJ1-2 | TRBV11-2
CSASGQGVQPQHF | TRBJ1-5 | TRBV20-1
CSVGDRGDNQPQHF | TRBJ1-5 | TRBV29-1
CSVRGQRSYTF | TRBJ1-2 | TRBV29-1
CATSRSAGVGDTQYF | TRBJ2-3 | TRBV15
CASSLEAEWGANVLTF | TRBJ2-6 | TRBV7-8
CASSEQGLGNQPQHF | TRBJ1-5 | TRBV7-2
CASSEDRGDEQFF | TRBJ2-1 | TRBV2
CASSPRLTGVNQPQHF | TRBJ1-5 | TRBV5-8
CASSLRGPRGNSPLHF | TRBJ1-6 | TRBV11-3
CASSQEQGGTEAFF | TRBJ1-1 | TRBV4-3
CASSQLAGGHEQYF | TRBJ2-7 | TRBV12-3/TRBV12-4
CASSREASGRYEQYF | TRBJ2-7 | TRBV4-2
CASSPNRGDTQYF | TRBJ2-3 | TRBV14
CASSPVAGLINSPLHF | TRBJ1-6 | TRBV7-8
CSARKDLAGGHEQFF | TRBJ2-1 | TRBV20-1
CASSDRDSGTQYF | TRBJ2-5 | TRBV7-2
CATRPAYTDTQYF | TRBJ2-3 | TRBV12-3/TRBV12-4
CSARDRVGETQYF | TRBJ2-5 | TRBV20-1
CASSSLREDGTDTQYF | TRBJ2-3 | TRBV5-6
CSARVRAGPYNSPLHF | TRBJ1-6 | TRBV20-1
CSVNSGNTIYF | TRBJ1-3 | TRBV29-1
CSASPRTSGSTTDTQYF | TRBJ2-3 | TRBV20-1